These T cell receptor beta chains were read from a single sample in a study of brain T cells in children with intractable seizures. Produced via immunoSEQ multiplex PCR; TCRdb's table is partial and in-frame only. This repertoire shows 110,000 or so clones, roughly 92% found once; its top ten account for under 4.5%. The input for sequencing was peripheral blood, taken at surgery. The receptor set was obtained from a boy in the first two years of life with hemimegalencephaly and intractable seizures. Both conserved end residues are part of each CDR3. The D gene is left open where the match is weak. Some rows have no size entry. The others give once, few or many, or a class for an expanded clone.

D gene: TRBD1; clone size: .; J gene: TRBJ1-6; V gene: TRBV9; CDR3 protein: CASSVGGTGESPLHF; CDR3 DNA: TGTGCCAGCAGCGTAGGGGGGACAGGGGAATCACCCCTCCACTTT
D gene: .; clone size: once; J gene: TRBJ2-1; V gene: TRBV25-1; CDR3 protein: CATPGGPSSYNEQFF; CDR3 DNA: TGTGCCACCCCGGGCGGCCCGAGCTCCTACAATGAGCAGTTCTTC
D gene: TRBD2; clone size: .; J gene: TRBJ2-5; V gene: TRBV5-4; CDR3 protein: CASSRPSGNQETQYF; CDR3 DNA: TGTGCCAGCAGCCGACCTAGCGGGAACCAAGAGACCCAGTACTTC
D gene: TRBD1; clone size: .; J gene: TRBJ2-7; V gene: TRBV11-2; CDR3 protein: CASSYGQGSSYEQYF; CDR3 DNA: TGTGCCAGCAGCTATGGACAGGGGAGCTCCTACGAGCAGTACTTC
D gene: .; clone size: .; J gene: TRBJ2-1; V gene: TRBV27; CDR3 protein: CASRTGGNEQFF; CDR3 DNA: TGTGCCAGCAGAACCGGAGGGAATGAGCAGTTCTTC
D gene: TRBD2; clone size: .; J gene: TRBJ2-3; V gene: TRBV7-8; CDR3 protein: CASSDGLADYTDTQYF; CDR3 DNA: TGTGCCAGCAGCGACGGACTAGCGGATTACACAGATACGCAGTATTTT
D gene: TRBD2; clone size: .; J gene: TRBJ2-7; V gene: TRBV5-1; CDR3 protein: CASSLVGGAGVGEQYF; CDR3 DNA: TGCGCCAGCAGCTTGGTAGGAGGGGCGGGAGTGGGAGAGCAGTACTTC
D gene: .; clone size: .; J gene: TRBJ1-1; V gene: TRBV6-1; CDR3 protein: CASSEAPGVRGETEAFF; CDR3 DNA: TGTGCCAGCAGTGAAGCCCCCGGGGTACGGGGAGAAACTGAAGCTTTCTTT
D gene: TRBD1; clone size: .; J gene: TRBJ2-7; V gene: TRBV28; CDR3 protein: CASSSSRDRGPKQYF; CDR3 DNA: TGTGCCAGCAGTTCCAGCCGGGACAGGGGGCCGAAGCAGTACTTC
D gene: .; clone size: .; J gene: TRBJ1-2; V gene: TRBV6-6; CDR3 protein: CASSYREGGYTF; CDR3 DNA: TGTGCCAGCAGTTACAGGGAGGGCGGCTACACCTTC
D gene: TRBD2; clone size: .; J gene: TRBJ2-7; V gene: TRBV4-1; CDR3 protein: CASSHTGTSGYEQYF; CDR3 DNA: TGCGCCAGCAGCCATACCGGGACTAGCGGATACGAGCAGTACTTC
D gene: .; clone size: .; J gene: TRBJ1-2; V gene: TRBV6-2/TRBV6-3; CDR3 protein: CASSYKEIRGYTF; CDR3 DNA: TGTGCCAGCAGTTATAAGGAAATAAGAGGCTACACCTTC
D gene: .; clone size: .; J gene: TRBJ2-3; V gene: TRBV10-3; CDR3 protein: CAISDLLTTDTQYF; CDR3 DNA: TGTGCCATCAGTGATCTCCTCACCACAGATACGCAGTATTTT
D gene: TRBD2; clone size: .; J gene: TRBJ2-3; V gene: TRBV9; CDR3 protein: CASSVIGTSKDTQYF; CDR3 DNA: TGTGCCAGCAGCGTAATTGGGACTAGCAAGGATACGCAGTATTTT
D gene: TRBD1; clone size: .; J gene: TRBJ2-7; V gene: TRBV5-6; CDR3 protein: CASSLERRRGTGVNEQYF; CDR3 DNA: TGTGCCAGCAGCTTGGAGAGGCGGCGAGGGACAGGGGTAAACGAGCAGTACTTC
D gene: .; clone size: .; J gene: TRBJ1-2; V gene: TRBV28; CDR3 protein: CASSPPEGFPIGGYTF; CDR3 DNA: TGTGCCAGCAGCCCTCCCGAGGGGTTCCCAATCGGGGGCTACACCTTC
D gene: TRBD1; clone size: .; J gene: TRBJ1-2; V gene: TRBV19; CDR3 protein: CASSTQGADYGYTF; CDR3 DNA: TGTGCCAGTAGTACCCAGGGGGCTGACTATGGCTACACCTTC
D gene: .; clone size: .; J gene: TRBJ2-7; V gene: TRBV19; CDR3 protein: CASRAQAGSYEQYF; CDR3 DNA: TGTGCCAGTAGAGCCCAAGCGGGTTCCTACGAGCAGTACTTC
D gene: TRBD2; clone size: .; J gene: TRBJ2-5; V gene: TRBV5-1; CDR3 protein: CASRPMGLAGMETQYF; CDR3 DNA: TGCGCCAGCAGGCCCATGGGACTAGCGGGAATGGAGACCCAGTACTTC
D gene: .; clone size: .; J gene: TRBJ2-7; V gene: TRBV9; CDR3 protein: CASSVALAGALEQYF; CDR3 DNA: TGTGCCAGCAGCGTAGCTTTGGCAGGGGCCTTGGAGCAGTACTTC
D gene: .; clone size: once; J gene: TRBJ2-1; V gene: TRBV12-3/TRBV12-4; CDR3 protein: CASSLGLAYEQFF; CDR3 DNA: TGTGCCAGCAGTTTAGGTCTAGCATATGAGCAGTTCTTC
D gene: TRBD2; clone size: .; J gene: TRBJ2-2; V gene: TRBV27; CDR3 protein: CASSLILAGGPVTGELFF; CDR3 DNA: TGTGCCAGCAGTTTAATCCTAGCGGGAGGGCCTGTCACCGGGGAGCTGTTTTTT
D gene: .; clone size: once; J gene: TRBJ2-2; V gene: TRBV7-9; CDR3 protein: CASSFMARTKTNTGELFF; CDR3 DNA: TGTGCCAGCAGCTTTATGGCTCGGACTAAGACGAACACCGGGGAGCTGTTTTTT
D gene: TRBD2; clone size: once; J gene: TRBJ2-7; V gene: TRBV29-1; CDR3 protein: CSVSRLAGSSYEQYF; CDR3 DNA: TGCAGCGTTAGTAGGCTAGCGGGGAGCTCCTACGAGCAGTACTTC
D gene: .; clone size: .; J gene: TRBJ1-2; V gene: TRBV27; CDR3 protein: CASSAVQGGLGYTF; CDR3 DNA: TGTGCCAGCAGTGCCGTACAGGGAGGTCTTGGCTACACCTTC
D gene: TRBD2; clone size: .; J gene: TRBJ2-1; V gene: TRBV19; CDR3 protein: CASSGLADPNEQFF; CDR3 DNA: TGTGCCAGTAGCGGGCTAGCGGACCCCAATGAGCAGTTCTTC
D gene: .; clone size: .; J gene: TRBJ2-7; V gene: TRBV19; CDR3 protein: CASSRWEYF; CDR3 DNA: TGTGCCAGTAGTCGTTGGGAGTACTTC
D gene: TRBD1; clone size: .; J gene: TRBJ2-5; V gene: TRBV7-9; CDR3 protein: CASSPRSGGLETQYF; CDR3 DNA: TGTGCCAGCAGCCCTCGGTCAGGGGGCTTAGAGACCCAGTACTTC
D gene: .; clone size: .; J gene: TRBJ2-5; V gene: TRBV6-1; CDR3 protein: CASSAEGLYLTQETQYF; CDR3 DNA: TGTGCCAGCAGTGCTGAGGGACTTTATCTAACCCAAGAGACCCAGTACTTC